Listed below are T cell receptor beta chains from one sample, sequenced in a study of sequential checkpoint blockade in melanoma. Sequencing used immunoSEQ multiplex PCR; TCRdb keeps in-frame clones, though not all of them. This table holds roughly 5,000 clones, roughly 36% found once. Sequencing used tumor tissue (inferred from file names), obtained from a patient given nivolumab and ipilimumab in sequence. All receptors derive from a human donor with melanoma. Each CDR3 is given with its conserved first and last residue. The order of the fields is clone size, V gene, J gene, D gene, CDR3 protein, CDR3 DNA. D genes are given only for firm matches. Some rows mark clone size as missing; the rest say once, few, many or name a class of expanded clone.

few	TRBV19	TRBJ2-2	-	CASSWTGYTGELFF	TGTGCCAGTAGCTGGACCGGGTACACCGGGGAGCTGTTTTTT
-	TRBV18	TRBJ1-2	TRBD1	CASSRDRDGYTF	TGTGCCAGCTCACGGGACAGGGATGGCTACACCTTC
-	TRBV6-8	TRBJ2-7	-	CASSDGGPYEQYF	TGTGCCAGCAGTGATGGGGGGCCCTACGAGCAGTACTTC
medium-sized	TRBV6-8	TRBJ1-4	-	CASSDSQVVEKLFF	TGTGCCAGCAGTGACTCCCAGGTTGTTGAAAAACTGTTTTTT
few	TRBV28	TRBJ1-1	TRBD1	CASNSEGAMAFF	TGTGCCAGCAACTCCGAGGGGGCGATGGCTTTCTTT
-	TRBV6-8	TRBJ1-1	-	CASSVDGSLTNTEAFF	TGTGCCAGCAGTGTGGACGGTTCTCTCACGAACACTGAAGCTTTCTTT
-	TRBV19	TRBJ2-3	-	CATATPGGLTDTQYF	TGTGCCACCGCAACCCCGGGCGGCCTCACAGATACGCAGTATTTT
-	TRBV28	TRBJ1-3	-	CASSRLRVGGNTIYF	TGTGCCAGCAGTCGCCTTAGGGTCGGTGGAAACACCATATATTTT
-	TRBV5-1	TRBJ1-1	-	CASSLALAPREAFF	TGCGCCAGCAGCTTGGCCTTAGCCCCCAGGGAAGCTTTCTTT
-	TRBV5-1	TRBJ2-3	TRBD2	CASSTAVAGGGDTQYF	TGCGCCAGCAGCACCGCGGTAGCGGGAGGGGGAGATACGCAGTATTTT
-	TRBV19	TRBJ1-1	-	CASIFRGSNTEAFF	TGTGCCAGTATCTTCAGAGGATCGAACACTGAAGCTTTCTTT
few	TRBV11-3	TRBJ1-1	-	CASSLSGGVRLLAFF	TGTGCCAGCAGCTTGTCGGGGGGCGTCAGATTGTTAGCTTTCTTT
-	TRBV11-3	TRBJ2-3	-	CASSLVERSDTQYF	TGTGCCAGCAGCTTAGTTGAGAGGTCAGATACGCAGTATTTT
-	TRBV11-3	TRBJ2-3	TRBD2	CASRLEIGLVGRDTQYF	TGTGCCAGCAGATTAGAAATTGGACTAGTGGGGAGAGATACGCAGTATTTT
-	TRBV5-1	TRBJ1-1	-	CASSFVPGGAEAFF	TGCGCCAGCAGCTTTGTCCCTGGCGGGGCTGAAGCTTTCTTT
-	TRBV30	TRBJ2-7	TRBD2	CAWSKASGRKYF	TGTGCCTGGAGTAAGGCTAGCGGGAGGAAATACTTC
-	TRBV14	TRBJ2-7	TRBD2	CASSQVPVAGFPYEQYF	TGTGCCAGCAGCCAAGTCCCAGTAGCGGGTTTTCCCTACGAGCAGTACTTC
-	TRBV6-8	TRBJ2-3	-	CASSQGGTSTDTQYF	TGTGCCAGCTCCCAAGGCGGTACTAGCACAGATACGCAGTATTTT
-	TRBV5-1	TRBJ1-4	-	CASSLADTSSLSNEKLFF	TGCGCCAGCAGCTTGGCGGACACCTCTAGCCTTTCGAATGAAAAACTGTTTTTT
few	TRBV30	TRBJ1-4	-	CAWSVQMGLYEKLFF	TGTGCCTGGAGTGTTCAAATGGGACTTTATGAAAAACTGTTTTTT
few	TRBV1	TRBJ2-7	-	CASSHRDSYEQYF	TGCGCCAGCAGCCACAGGGACAGCTACGAGCAGTACTTC
-	TRBV28	TRBJ2-1	TRBD2	CASKETSGNNEQFF	TGTGCCAGCAAGGAAACTAGCGGGAACAATGAGCAGTTCTTC
-	TRBV11-3	TRBJ1-4	-	CASSPKPGDEKLFF	TGTGCCAGCAGCCCAAAGCCAGGAGATGAAAAACTGTTTTTT
few	TRBV9	TRBJ1-1	-	CASSKRPTDTEAFF	TGTGCCAGCAGCAAGCGGCCCACCGACACTGAAGCTTTCTTT
-	TRBV4-1	TRBJ1-2	TRBD1	CASSQADRVDGYTF	TGCGCCAGCAGCCAGGCGGACAGGGTGGATGGCTACACCTTC
-	TRBV11-3	TRBJ2-3	TRBD1	CASSRDRGYTDTQYF	TGTGCCAGCAGTAGGGACAGGGGGTACACAGATACGCAGTATTTT
-	TRBV7-6	TRBJ2-3	-	CASAPIWTESYTDTQYF	TGTGCCAGCGCCCCAATTTGGACAGAAAGCTACACAGATACGCAGTATTTT
-	TRBV9	TRBJ1-5	-	CASRREIYSNQPQHF	TGTGCCTCCAGAAGGGAAATTTATAGCAATCAGCCCCAGCATTTT
-	TRBV5-1	TRBJ2-1	-	CASSLYGGGSSYNEQFF	TGCGCCAGCAGCTTGTACGGAGGGGGTAGCTCCTACAATGAGCAGTTCTTC
few	TRBV4-1	TRBJ1-5	-	CASSPLWGGRSNQPQHF	TGCGCCAGCAGCCCCTTATGGGGGGGAAGGAGCAATCAGCCCCAGCATTTT
-	TRBV30	TRBJ2-3	-	CAWSVNGRSTDTQYF	TGTGCCTGGAGTGTTAATGGAAGGAGCACAGATACGCAGTATTTT
-	TRBV6-8	TRBJ2-7	-	CATGGLTAAHEQYF	TGTGCCACCGGGGGACTCACGGCAGCCCACGAGCAGTACTTC
few	TRBV25-1	TRBJ1-3	-	CASRASGNTIYF	TGTGCCAGCAGGGCCTCTGGAAACACCATATATTTT
medium-sized	TRBV9	TRBJ2-5	TRBD2	CASSVGREGMQTQYF	TGTGCCAGCAGCGTAGGGCGGGAGGGCATGCAGACCCAGTACTTC
-	TRBV11-3	TRBJ2-2	-	CASSKRMDSGELFF	TGTGCCAGCAGTAAAAGGATGGATTCCGGGGAGCTGTTTTTT
-	TRBV18	TRBJ2-7	-	CASSKGSYEQYF	TGTGCCAGCTCAAAAGGGAGCTACGAGCAGTACTTC
-	TRBV6-8	TRBJ1-5	-	CASSAAGEYQPQHF	TGTGCCAGCAGTGCCGCAGGGGAATATCAGCCCCAGCATTTT
few	TRBV27	TRBJ2-7	-	CASSLFQGSSYEQYF	TGTGCCAGCAGTTTATTTCAGGGCAGCTCCTACGAGCAGTACTTC
few	TRBV30	TRBJ1-5	TRBD1	CAWRGQGNQPQHF	TGTGCCTGGAGGGGACAGGGCAATCAGCCCCAGCATTTT
-	TRBV19	TRBJ1-1	-	CASSILSPGFEAAKGRALTEAFF	TGTGCCAGTAGTATTCTGTCACCGGGGTTTGAGGCCGCGAAGGGCAGGGCGTTGACTGAAGCTTTCTTT
-	TRBV28	TRBJ1-2	TRBD1	CASSFSTGGGYGYTF	TGTGCCAGCAGTTTTTCGACAGGGGGCGGCTATGGCTACACCTTC
-	TRBV30	TRBJ2-5	-	CAWSRGGLGETQYF	TGTGCCTGGAGCAGAGGGGGGTTAGGGGAGACCCAGTACTTC
few	TRBV30	TRBJ1-4	-	CAWRRGEKLFF	TGTGCCTGGAGGCGGGGGGAAAAACTGTTTTTT
-	TRBV28	TRBJ2-7	TRBD2	CASYTSGNYEQYF	TGTGCCAGCTATACTAGCGGGAATTACGAGCAGTACTTC
few	TRBV7-5	TRBJ1-2	-	CASSQGTGQVSGYTF	TGTGCCAGCAGCCAAGGTACTGGACAGGTTAGCGGCTACACCTTC
-	TRBV19	TRBJ1-1	-	CASTSTGVSGEAFF	TGTGCCAGTACCTCAACTGGGGTTTCGGGTGAAGCTTTCTTT
-	TRBV28	TRBJ1-2	TRBD1	CASSPTGGLGYTF	TGTGCCAGCAGTCCGACAGGGGGCCTGGGCTACACCTTC
few	TRBV6-8	TRBJ2-3	-	CASSYIPGPGVGITDTQYF	TGTGCCAGCAGTTATATCCCGGGCCCAGGTGTCGGGATCACAGATACGCAGTATTTT
medium-sized	TRBV11-3	TRBJ1-5	-	CASSARDGNQPQHF	TGTGCCAGCAGCGCCCGGGACGGCAATCAGCCCCAGCATTTT
few	TRBV6-8	TRBJ2-7	-	CASSRDGPSYEQYF	TGTGCCAGCAGTAGGGACGGACCTTCCTACGAGCAGTACTTC
few	TRBV7-6	TRBJ2-7	TRBD2	CASSQRTSGASSYEQYF	TGTGCCAGCAGCCAACGGACTAGCGGGGCGAGCTCCTACGAGCAGTACTTC
-	TRBV10-2	TRBJ2-7	TRBD1	CASRRTGFGEQYF	TGCGCCAGCAGACGGACAGGGTTCGGCGAGCAGTACTTC
few	TRBV19	TRBJ2-5	-	CASSAGETQYF	TGTGCCAGTAGTGCGGGAGAGACCCAGTACTTC
few	TRBV9	TRBJ1-1	-	CASSEMGMAPNTEAFF	TGTGCCAGCAGCGAGATGGGGATGGCGCCGAACACTGAAGCTTTCTTT
few	TRBV9	TRBJ2-3	TRBD2	CASSVAGGGVSDTQYF	TGTGCCAGCAGCGTAGCGGGGGGAGGGGTTTCGGATACGCAGTATTTT
few	TRBV6-8	TRBJ1-2	-	CASSLDTLYGYTF	TGTGCCAGCAGTCTAGACACCCTCTATGGCTACACCTTC
-	TRBV5-1	TRBJ2-6	-	CASSQVTGDLANVLTF	TGCGCCAGCAGCCAAGTTACCGGAGACCTGGCCAACGTCCTGACTTTC